This TCR beta chain was obtained from a study of Graves' ophthalmopathy and Graves' hyperthyroidism. PBMCs were obtained from about 10 ml of fresh peripheral blood. This clonotype was counted ten times or more. Researchers took RNA transcripts and amplified TCR beta CDR3 regions from them. HTBI primers were used in a first-round RT-PCR, which preceded a second-round multiplex PCR. TCRdb passed the multiplex PCR reads through MiXCR, listing each CDR3 protein once. The sample records under 200,000 distinct CDR3 sequences, approximately 38% being singletons. Sequencing input: peripheral blood. The TCR originated in a middle-aged woman with Graves' ophthalmopathy.

The CDR3 bases are TGTGCCAGCAGTTTATCTTGGGGGAACTATGGCTACACCTTC. Translating gives CASSLSWGNYGYTF. The chain is built from TRBV27 and TRBJ1-2; perhaps TRBD1 as D (5 bases). V lost 0 bases to trimming and J lost 2 bases, with 7 bases between them. The CDR3 has 14 residues. The germline CDR1 and CDR2 sequences are MNHEY and SMNVEV (reference sequence).